This record looks at one TCR beta chain sequence and its context. This sample was taken from a study of blood T cell repertoires in COVID-19. Germline assignment: CDR1 SNHLY and CDR2 FYNNEI. The CDR3 runs to 14 residues. V lost 2 bases and J lost 6, with 10 bases in between. The table came from immunoSEQ multiplex PCR; TCRdb's copy has only in-frame clones and leaves some out. This table holds roughly 120,000 clones, more than 90% found once. J is TRBJ1-4 and V is TRBV2; no clear D. This TCR came from a man aged 60-69 years with COVID-19, enrolled during active disease. The sample was peripheral blood. The CDR3 nucleotides read TGTGCCAGCAGTGAAAGTACGCCGGATGAAAAACTGTTTTTT. Protein sequence: CASSESTPDEKLFF.